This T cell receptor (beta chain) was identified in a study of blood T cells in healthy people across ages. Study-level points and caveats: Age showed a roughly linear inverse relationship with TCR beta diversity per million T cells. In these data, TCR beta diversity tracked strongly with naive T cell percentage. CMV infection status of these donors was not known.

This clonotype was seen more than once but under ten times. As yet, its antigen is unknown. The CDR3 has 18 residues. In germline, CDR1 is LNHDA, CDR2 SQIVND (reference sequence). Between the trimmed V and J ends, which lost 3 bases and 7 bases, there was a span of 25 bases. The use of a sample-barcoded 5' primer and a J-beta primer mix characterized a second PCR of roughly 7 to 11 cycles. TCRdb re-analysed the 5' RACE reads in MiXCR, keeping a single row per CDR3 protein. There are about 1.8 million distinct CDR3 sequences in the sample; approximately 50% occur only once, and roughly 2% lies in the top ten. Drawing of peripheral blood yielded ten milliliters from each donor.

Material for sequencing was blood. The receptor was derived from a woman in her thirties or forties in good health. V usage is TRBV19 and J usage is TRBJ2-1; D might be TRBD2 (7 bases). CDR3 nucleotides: TGTGCCAGTAGTATCTCCGTGGGAGGAAGGGCGGGGGCTAATGAGCAGTTCTTC. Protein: CASSISVGGRAGANEQFF.